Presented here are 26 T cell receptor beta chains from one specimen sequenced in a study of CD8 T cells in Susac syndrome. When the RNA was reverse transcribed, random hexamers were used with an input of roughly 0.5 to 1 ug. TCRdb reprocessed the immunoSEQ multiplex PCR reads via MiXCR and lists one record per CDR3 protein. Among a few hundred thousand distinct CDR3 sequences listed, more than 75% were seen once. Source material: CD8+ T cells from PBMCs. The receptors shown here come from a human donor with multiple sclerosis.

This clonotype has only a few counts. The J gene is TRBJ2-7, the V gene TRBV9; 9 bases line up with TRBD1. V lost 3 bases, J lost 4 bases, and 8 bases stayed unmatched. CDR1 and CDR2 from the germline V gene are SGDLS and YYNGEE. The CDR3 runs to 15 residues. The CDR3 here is CASSAGTGTGYEQYF. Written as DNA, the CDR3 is TGTGCCAGCAGCGCCGGAACCGGGACAGGGTACGAGCAGTACTTC.

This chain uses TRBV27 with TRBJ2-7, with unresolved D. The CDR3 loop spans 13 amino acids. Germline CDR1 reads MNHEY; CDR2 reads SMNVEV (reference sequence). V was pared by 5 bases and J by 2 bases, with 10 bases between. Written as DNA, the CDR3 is TGTGCCAGCAGTCCCTCCCGACCCTACGAGCAGTACTTC. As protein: CASSPSRPYEQYF.

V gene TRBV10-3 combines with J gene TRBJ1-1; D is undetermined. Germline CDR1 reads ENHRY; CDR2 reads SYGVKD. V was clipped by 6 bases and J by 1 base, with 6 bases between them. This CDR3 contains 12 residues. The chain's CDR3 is CAIRAGNTEAFF. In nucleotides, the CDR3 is TGTGCCATCAGGGCAGGGAACACTGAAGCTTTCTTT.

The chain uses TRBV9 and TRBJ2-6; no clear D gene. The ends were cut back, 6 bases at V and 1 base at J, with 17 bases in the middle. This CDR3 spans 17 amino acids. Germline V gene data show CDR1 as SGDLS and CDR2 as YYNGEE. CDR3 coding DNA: TGTGCCAGCACCGTCGCACCCAAAGGTTCTGGGGCCAACGTCCTGACTTTC. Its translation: CASTVAPKGSGANVLTF.

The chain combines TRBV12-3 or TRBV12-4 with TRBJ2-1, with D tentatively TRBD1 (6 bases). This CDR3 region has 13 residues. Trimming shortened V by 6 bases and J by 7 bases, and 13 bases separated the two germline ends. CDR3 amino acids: CASSNRDINEQFF. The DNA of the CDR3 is TGTGCCAGCAGCAACCGGGACATTAATGAGCAGTTCTTC.

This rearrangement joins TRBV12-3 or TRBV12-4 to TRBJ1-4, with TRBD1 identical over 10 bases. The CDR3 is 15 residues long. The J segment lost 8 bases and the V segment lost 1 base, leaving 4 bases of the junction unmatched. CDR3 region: CASSLEGTGAEKLFF. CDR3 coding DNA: TGTGCCAGCAGTTTAGAGGGGACAGGGGCCGAAAAACTGTTTTTT.

CDR3: CASSMRWTEANEKLFF. The CDR3 DNA follows: TGTGCCAGCAGCATGCGATGGACAGAAGCTAATGAAAAACTGTTTTTT. The gene calls are TRBV11-2 and TRBJ1-4; tentative D call: TRBD1 (6 bases). Germline lookup yields CDR1 SGHAT and CDR2 FQNNGV. With 5 bases removed from V and 3 bases from J, the gap between germline ends came to 16 bases. This CDR3 is built from 16 residues.

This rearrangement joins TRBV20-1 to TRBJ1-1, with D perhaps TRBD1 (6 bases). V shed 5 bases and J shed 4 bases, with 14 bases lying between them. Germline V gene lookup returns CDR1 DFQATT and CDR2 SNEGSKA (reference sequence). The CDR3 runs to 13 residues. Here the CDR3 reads CSAGGRGGTEAFF. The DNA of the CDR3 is TGCAGTGCTGGAGGCAGGGGAGGCACTGAAGCTTTCTTT.

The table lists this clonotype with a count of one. The CDR3 spells CASSFYGGKNIQYF. CDR3 coding DNA: TGTGCCAGCAGTTTTTATGGGGGCAAAAACATTCAGTACTTC. The chain has TRBV12-3 or TRBV12-4 and TRBJ2-4; D possibly uses TRBD1 or TRBD2 (5 bases each). The V gene lost 3 bases and the J gene lost 3 bases, with 9 bases spanning the gap. The CDR3 is 14 amino acids.

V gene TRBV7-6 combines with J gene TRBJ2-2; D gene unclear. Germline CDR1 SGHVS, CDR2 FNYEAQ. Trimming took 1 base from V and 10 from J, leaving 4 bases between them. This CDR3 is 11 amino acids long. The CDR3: CASSLGPELFF. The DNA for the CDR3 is TGTGCCAGCAGCTTAGGGCCGGAGCTGTTTTTT.

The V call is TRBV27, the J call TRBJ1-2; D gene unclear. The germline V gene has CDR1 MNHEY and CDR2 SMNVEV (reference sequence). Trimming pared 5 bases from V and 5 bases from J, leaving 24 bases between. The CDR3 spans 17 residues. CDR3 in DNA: TGTGCCAGCAGTATCCTATCGCATTCTCGGAACTTATATGGCTACACCTTC. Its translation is CASSILSHSRNLYGYTF.

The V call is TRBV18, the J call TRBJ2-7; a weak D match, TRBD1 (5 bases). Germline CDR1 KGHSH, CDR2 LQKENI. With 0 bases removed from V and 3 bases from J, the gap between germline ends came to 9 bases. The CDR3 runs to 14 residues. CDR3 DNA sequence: TGTGCCAGCTCACCACCGTCAGGGCTCTACGAGCAGTACTTC. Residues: CASSPPSGLYEQYF. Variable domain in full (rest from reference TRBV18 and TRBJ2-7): NAGVMQNPRHLVRRRGQEARLRCSPMKGHSHVYWYRQLPEEGLKFMVYLQKENIIDESGMPKERFSAEFPKEGPSILRIQQVVRGDSAAYFCASSPPSGLYEQYFGPGTRLTVT.

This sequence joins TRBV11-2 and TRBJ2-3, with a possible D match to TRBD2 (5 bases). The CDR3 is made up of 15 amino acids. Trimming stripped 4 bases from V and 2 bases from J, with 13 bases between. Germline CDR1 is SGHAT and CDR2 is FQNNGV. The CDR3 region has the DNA TGTGCCAGCAGCTCGGCGGGCGGATCCACAGATACGCAGTATTTT. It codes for CASSSAGGSTDTQYF.

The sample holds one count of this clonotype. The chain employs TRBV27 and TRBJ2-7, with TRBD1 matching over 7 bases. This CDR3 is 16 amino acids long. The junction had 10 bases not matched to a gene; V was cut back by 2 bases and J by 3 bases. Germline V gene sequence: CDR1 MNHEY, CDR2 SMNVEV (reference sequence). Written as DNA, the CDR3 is TGTGCCAGCAGTTTAGACAGGGCGTCAGAGGACTACGAGCAGTACTTC. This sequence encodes CASSLDRASEDYEQYF.

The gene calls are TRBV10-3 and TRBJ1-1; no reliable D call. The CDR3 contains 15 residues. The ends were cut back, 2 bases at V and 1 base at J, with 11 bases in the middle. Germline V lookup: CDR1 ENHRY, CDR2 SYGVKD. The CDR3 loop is CAISELDRSNTEAFF. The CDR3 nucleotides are TGTGCCATCAGTGAGCTGGACCGCTCGAACACTGAAGCTTTCTTT.

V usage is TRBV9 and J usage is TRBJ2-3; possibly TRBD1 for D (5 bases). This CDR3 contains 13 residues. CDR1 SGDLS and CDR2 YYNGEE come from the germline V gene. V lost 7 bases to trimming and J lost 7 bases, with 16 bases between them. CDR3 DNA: TGTGCCAGCGGGGCGCCAGGGCTAAATACGCAGTATTTT. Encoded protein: CASGAPGLNTQYF.

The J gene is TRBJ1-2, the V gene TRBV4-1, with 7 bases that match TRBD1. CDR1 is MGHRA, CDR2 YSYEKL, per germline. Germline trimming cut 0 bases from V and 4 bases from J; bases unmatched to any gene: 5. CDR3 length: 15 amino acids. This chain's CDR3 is CASSQDEGAGYGYTF. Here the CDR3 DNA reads TGCGCCAGCAGCCAAGACGAGGGGGCCGGCTATGGCTACACCTTC.

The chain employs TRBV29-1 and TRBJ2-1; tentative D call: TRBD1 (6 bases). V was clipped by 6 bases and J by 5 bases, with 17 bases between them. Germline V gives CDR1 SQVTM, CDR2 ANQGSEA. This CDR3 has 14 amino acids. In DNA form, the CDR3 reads TGCAGCGTCCCGGACAGTTTTTACCACAATGAGCAGTTCTTC. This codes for CSVPDSFYHNEQFF.

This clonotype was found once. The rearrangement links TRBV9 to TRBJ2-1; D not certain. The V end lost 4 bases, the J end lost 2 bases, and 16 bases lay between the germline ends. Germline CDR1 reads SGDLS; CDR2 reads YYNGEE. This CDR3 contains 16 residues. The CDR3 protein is CASSPDFPDPYNEQFF. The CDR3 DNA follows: TGTGCCAGCAGCCCAGACTTCCCCGACCCCTACAATGAGCAGTTCTTC.

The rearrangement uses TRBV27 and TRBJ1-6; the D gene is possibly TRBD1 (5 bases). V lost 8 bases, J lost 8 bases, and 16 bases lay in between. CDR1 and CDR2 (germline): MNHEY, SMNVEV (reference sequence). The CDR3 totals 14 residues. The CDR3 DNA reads TGTGCCAGCGCCCTAGGCAGGGTGGATTCACCCCTCCACTTT. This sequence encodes CASALGRVDSPLHF.

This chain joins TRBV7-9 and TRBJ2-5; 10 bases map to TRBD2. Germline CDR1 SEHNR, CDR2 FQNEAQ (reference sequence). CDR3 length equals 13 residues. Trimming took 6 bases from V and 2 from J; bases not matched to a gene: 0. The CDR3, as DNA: TGTGCCAGCAGACTAGCGGGGCAAGAGACCCAGTACTTC. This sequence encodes CASRLAGQETQYF.

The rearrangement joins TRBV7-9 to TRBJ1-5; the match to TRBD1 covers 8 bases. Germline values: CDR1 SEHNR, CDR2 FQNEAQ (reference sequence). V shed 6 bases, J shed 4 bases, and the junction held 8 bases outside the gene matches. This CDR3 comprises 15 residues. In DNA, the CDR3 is TGTGCCAGCAGTCCTGCAGGGGGCCCTAATCAGCCCCAGCATTTT. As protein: CASSPAGGPNQPQHF.

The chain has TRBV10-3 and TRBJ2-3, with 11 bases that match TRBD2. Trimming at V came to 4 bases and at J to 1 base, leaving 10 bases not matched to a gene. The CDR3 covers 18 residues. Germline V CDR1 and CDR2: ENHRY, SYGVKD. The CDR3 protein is CAISGASGRNTRTDTQYF. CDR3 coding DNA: TGTGCCATCAGTGGGGCTAGCGGGAGGAACACACGCACAGATACGCAGTATTTT.

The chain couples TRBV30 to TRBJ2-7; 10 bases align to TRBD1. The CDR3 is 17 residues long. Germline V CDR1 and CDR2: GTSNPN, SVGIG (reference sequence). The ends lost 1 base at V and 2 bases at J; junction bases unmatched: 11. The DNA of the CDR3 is TGTGCCTGGAGTGATCCCGGGTGGGACAGGGGACCCTACGAGCAGTACTTC. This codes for CAWSDPGWDRGPYEQYF.

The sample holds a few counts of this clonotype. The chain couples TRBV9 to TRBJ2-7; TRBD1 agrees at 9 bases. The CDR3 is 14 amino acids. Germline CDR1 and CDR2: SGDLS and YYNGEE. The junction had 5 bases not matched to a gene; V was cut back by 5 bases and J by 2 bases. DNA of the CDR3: TGTGCCAGCAGTCCCGGGACAGGGCCCTACGAGCAGTACTTC. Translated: CASSPGTGPYEQYF.

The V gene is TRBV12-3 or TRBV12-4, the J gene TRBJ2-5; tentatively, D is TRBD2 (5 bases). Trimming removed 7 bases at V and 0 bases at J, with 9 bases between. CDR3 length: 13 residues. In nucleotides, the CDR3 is TGTGCCAGCACCGCCGGGAACCAAGAGACCCAGTACTTC. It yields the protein CASTAGNQETQYF.